Below, one T cell receptor beta chain is given with its context. Its antigen is unidentified. These data belong to a study of shared clonotypes between healthy human individuals. The CDR3 extends over 13 amino acids. The germline CDR1 and CDR2 sequences are MGHRA and YSYEKL. With 0 bases removed from V and 6 bases from J, the gap between germline ends came to 9 bases. CD45RO-negative CD8 cells positively selected for CCR7 made up the naive population, which excluded terminally differentiated effector memory CD45RA+ cells. Broader study findings: Researchers found naive subsets generally carried larger estimated richness than memory subsets. It was only blood that was sampled, and tissue repertoires likely differ. Across a handful of donors, naive CD4 shared 5% to 6%, naive CD8 less than 4%, memory CD4 approximately 2.5%, memory CD8 around 0.36%.

Libraries were prepared by immunoSEQ multiplex PCR; TCRdb keeps only in-frame clonotypes and omits some of them. This sample carries around 580,000 clones, 95% to 98% of them seen once, and the ten largest clones take 0.3%. The sequenced sample consisted of naive CD8+ T cells sorted from blood. The receptor was derived from a man aged 30-40 years in good health. The rearrangement uses TRBV4-1 and TRBJ2-7; a weak D match, TRBD2 (6 bases). In nucleotides, the CDR3 is TGCGCCAGCAGCCAAGAAGGAGGGTTCGAGCAGTACTTC. Its translation: CASSQEGGFEQYF.